This T cell receptor beta chain was found in a study of patients and donors after allogeneic stem cell transplantation. TCRdb ran MiXCR on the RT-PCR reads and lists one entry per CDR3 protein. This sample has nearly 20,000 distinct CDR3 sequences, with roughly 5% found just once. This clonotype was detected many times. The source of this sequence is a human donor who was either an allogeneic HSCT recipient or a stem cell or donor lymphocyte infusion donor (not recorded which). It is not recorded whose cells these are; they may come from a transplant donor. The specimen was blood, either unsorted or a sorted T cell fraction (not recorded which).

The CDR3 here is CASSLNPGIAHEQYF. CDR3 in DNA: TGTGCCAGCAGCTTAAATCCAGGGATTGCCCACGAGCAGTACTTC. This rearrangement joins TRBV7-9 to TRBJ2-7, with a possible D match to TRBD1 (5 bases). CDR3 length equals 15 residues. The germline gives CDR1 SEHNR, CDR2 FQNEAQ (reference sequence). Trimming pared 2 bases from V and 5 bases from J, leaving 16 bases between.